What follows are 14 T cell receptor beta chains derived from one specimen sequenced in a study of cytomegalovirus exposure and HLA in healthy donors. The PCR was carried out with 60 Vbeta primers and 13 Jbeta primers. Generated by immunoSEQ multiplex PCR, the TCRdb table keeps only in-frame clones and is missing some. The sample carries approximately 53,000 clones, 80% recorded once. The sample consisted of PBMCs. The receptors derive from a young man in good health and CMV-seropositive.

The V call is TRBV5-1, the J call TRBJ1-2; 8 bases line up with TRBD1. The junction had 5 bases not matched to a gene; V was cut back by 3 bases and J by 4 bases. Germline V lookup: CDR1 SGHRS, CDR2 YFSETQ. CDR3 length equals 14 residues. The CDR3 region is CASSSDTGGYGYTF. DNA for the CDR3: TGCGCCAGCAGCTCGGATACAGGGGGCTATGGCTACACCTTC.

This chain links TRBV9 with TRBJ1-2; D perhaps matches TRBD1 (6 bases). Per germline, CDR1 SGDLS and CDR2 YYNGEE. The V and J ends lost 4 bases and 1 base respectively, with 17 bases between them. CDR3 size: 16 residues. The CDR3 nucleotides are TGTGCCAGCAGCCCTTCTTCAGGGGCAAGTAACTATGGCTACACCTTC. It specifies CASSPSSGASNYGYTF.

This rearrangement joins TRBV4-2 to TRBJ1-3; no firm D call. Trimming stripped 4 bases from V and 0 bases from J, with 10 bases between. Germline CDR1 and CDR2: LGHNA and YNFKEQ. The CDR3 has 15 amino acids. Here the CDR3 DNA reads TGTGCCAGCAGCCGCAACTCTTACTCTGGAAACACCATATATTTT. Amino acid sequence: CASSRNSYSGNTIYF.

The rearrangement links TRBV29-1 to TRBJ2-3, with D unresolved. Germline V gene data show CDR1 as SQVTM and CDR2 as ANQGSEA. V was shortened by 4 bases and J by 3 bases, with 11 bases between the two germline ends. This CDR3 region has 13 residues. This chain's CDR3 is CSVGASRTDTQYF. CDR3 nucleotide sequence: TGCAGCGTTGGTGCATCGCGGACAGATACGCAGTATTTT.

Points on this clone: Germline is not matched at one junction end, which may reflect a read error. The CDR3 DNA follows: TGTGCCAGCAGCTCCGGGACTCCTGGCGAGGTCTTC. Translating gives CASSSGTPGEVF. The V and J genes are TRBV7-3 and TRBJ2-1, with D maybe TRBD2 (6 bases). This CDR3 comprises 12 residues. Germline V gene sequence: CDR1 SGHTA, CDR2 FQGTGA.

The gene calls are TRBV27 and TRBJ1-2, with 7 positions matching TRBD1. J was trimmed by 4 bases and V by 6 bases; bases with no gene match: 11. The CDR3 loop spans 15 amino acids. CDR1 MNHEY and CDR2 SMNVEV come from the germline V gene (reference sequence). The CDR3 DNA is TGTGCCAGCAGCCCCCGTGACAGGGCGGTCTATGGCTACACCTTC. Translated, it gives CASSPRDRAVYGYTF.

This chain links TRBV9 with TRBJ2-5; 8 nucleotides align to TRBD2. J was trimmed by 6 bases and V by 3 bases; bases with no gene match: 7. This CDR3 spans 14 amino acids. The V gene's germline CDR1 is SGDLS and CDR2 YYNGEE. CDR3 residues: CASSETSGGKTQYF. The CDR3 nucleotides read TGTGCCAGCAGCGAGACGAGCGGGGGCAAGACCCAGTACTTC.

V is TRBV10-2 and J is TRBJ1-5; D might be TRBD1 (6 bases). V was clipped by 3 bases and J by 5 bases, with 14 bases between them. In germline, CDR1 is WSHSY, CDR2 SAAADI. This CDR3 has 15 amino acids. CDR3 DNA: TGCGCCAGCAGTGAACAGGGCTCTGGAGATCAGCCCCAGCATTTT. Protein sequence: CASSEQGSGDQPQHF.

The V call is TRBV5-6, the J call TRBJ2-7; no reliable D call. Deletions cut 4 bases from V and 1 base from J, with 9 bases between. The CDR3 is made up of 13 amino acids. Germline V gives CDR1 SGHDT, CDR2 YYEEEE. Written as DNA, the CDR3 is TGTGCCAGCAGCCCATGGCCGTCCTACGAGCAGTACTTC. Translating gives CASSPWPSYEQYF.

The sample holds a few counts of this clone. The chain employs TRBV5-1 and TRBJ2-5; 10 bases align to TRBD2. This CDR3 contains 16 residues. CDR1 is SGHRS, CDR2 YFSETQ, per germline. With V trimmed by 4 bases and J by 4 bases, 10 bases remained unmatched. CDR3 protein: CASSPASGGARETQYF. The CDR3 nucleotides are TGCGCCAGCAGCCCGGCAAGCGGGGGGGCACGAGAGACCCAGTACTTC.

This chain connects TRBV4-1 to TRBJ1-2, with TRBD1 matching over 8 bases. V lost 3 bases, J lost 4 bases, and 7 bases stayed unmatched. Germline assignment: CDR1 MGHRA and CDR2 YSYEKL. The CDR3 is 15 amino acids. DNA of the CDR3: TGCGCCAGCAGCCAGCCAACAGGGGGGACCTATGGCTACACCTTC. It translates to CASSQPTGGTYGYTF.

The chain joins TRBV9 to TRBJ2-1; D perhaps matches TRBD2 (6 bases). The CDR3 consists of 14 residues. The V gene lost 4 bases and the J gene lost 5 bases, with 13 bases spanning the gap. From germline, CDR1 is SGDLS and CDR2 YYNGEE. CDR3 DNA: TGTGCCAGCAGCTCCCGTAGCGGCAACAATGAGCAGTTCTTC. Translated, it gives CASSSRSGNNEQFF. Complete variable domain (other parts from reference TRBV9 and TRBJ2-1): DSGVTQTPKHLITATGQRVTLRCSPRSGDLSVYWYQQSLDQGLQFLIQYYNGEERAKGNILERFSAQQFPDLHSELNLSSLELGDSALYFCASSSRSGNNEQFFGPGTRLTVL.

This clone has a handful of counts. The DNA of the CDR3 is TGCGCCAGCAGCTTAATGGGAGGCGAGCAGTACTTC. This codes for CASSLMGGEQYF. This chain connects TRBV5-1 to TRBJ2-7; D is perhaps TRBD2 (6 bases). This CDR3 has 12 residues. Trimming took off 2 bases at V and 6 bases at J, with 9 bases between the two ends. The germline gives CDR1 SGHRS, CDR2 YFSETQ.

The CDR3: CASRVRTGLGAGELFF. The CDR3 DNA sequence: TGTGCCAGCAGGGTCCGGACTGGGTTGGGTGCCGGGGAGCTGTTTTTT. The chain combines TRBV5-5 with TRBJ2-2; D is perhaps TRBD2 (5 bases). CDR1 is SGHKS, CDR2 YYEKEE, per germline (reference sequence). V gave up 5 bases and J gave up 6 bases, with 20 bases separating them. This CDR3 region has 16 residues.